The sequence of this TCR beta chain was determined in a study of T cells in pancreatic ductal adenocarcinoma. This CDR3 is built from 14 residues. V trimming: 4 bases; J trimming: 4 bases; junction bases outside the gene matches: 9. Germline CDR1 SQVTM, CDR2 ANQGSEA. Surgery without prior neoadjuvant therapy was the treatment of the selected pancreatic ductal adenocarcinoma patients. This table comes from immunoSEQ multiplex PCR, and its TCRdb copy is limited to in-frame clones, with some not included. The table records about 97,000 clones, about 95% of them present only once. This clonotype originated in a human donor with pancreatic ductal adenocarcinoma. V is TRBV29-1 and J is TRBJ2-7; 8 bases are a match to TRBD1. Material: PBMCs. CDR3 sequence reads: CSVAIGTGLYEQYF. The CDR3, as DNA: TGCAGCGTTGCGATAGGGACAGGACTTTACGAGCAGTACTTC.